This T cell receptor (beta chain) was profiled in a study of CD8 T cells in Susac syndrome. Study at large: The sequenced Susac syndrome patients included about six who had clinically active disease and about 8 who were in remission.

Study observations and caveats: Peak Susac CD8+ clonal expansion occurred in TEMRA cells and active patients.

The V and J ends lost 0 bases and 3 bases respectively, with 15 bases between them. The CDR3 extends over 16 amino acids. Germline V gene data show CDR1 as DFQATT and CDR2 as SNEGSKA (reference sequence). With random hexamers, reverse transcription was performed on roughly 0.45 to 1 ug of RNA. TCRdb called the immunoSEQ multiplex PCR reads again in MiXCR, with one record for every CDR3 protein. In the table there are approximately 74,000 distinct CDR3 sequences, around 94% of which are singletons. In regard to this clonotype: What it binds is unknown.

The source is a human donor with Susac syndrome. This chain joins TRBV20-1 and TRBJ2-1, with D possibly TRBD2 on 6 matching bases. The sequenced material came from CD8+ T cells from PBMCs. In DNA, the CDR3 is TGCAGTGCTAGAGACCGGGAGAATGTCGACTACAATGAGCAGTTCTTC. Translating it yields CSARDRENVDYNEQFF.